This is a list of T cell receptor beta chains from one sample in a study of monozygotic twins with inflammatory bowel disease. TCRdb re-called the 5' RACE reads and shows each CDR3 protein once, DNA omitted. This repertoire comprises approximately 150,000 distinct CDR3 sequences; its ten largest clones make up roughly 2.4%. The sequenced sample was blood. These receptors were obtained from a human donor with ulcerative colitis or Crohn's disease, or a healthy co-twin of an affected twin (not recorded which). Both conserved end residues are part of each CDR3. Fields, in order: J gene, V gene, CDR3 protein.

>TRBJ1-5|TRBV6-1
CASRGGNQPQHF
>TRBJ2-7|TRBV25-1
CASSGTAYEQYF
>TRBJ2-1|TRBV12-3/TRBV12-4
CASELAGAYNEQFF
>TRBJ2-7|TRBV20-1
CSAVGLAESYEQYF
>TRBJ2-2|TRBV5-1
CASSRDITNTGELFF
>TRBJ2-2|TRBV28
CASSRPGSSNTGELFF
>TRBJ1-5|TRBV28
CASTEGAVQGAQHF
>TRBJ2-3|TRBV11-2
CASSPERGSTDTQYF
>TRBJ1-1|TRBV5-4
CAGHIFTGSNTEAFF
>TRBJ2-7|TRBV28
CASRIRLSTYF
>TRBJ2-7|TRBV28
CASSLTVSYEQYF
>TRBJ2-1|TRBV12-3/TRBV12-4
CASSLILAVTYNEQFF
>TRBJ1-1|TRBV28
CASSVDRVNTEAFF
>TRBJ2-6|TRBV5-5
CASSLGTGDRSGANVLTF
>TRBJ2-7|TRBV7-9
CASSPGSGTGNFEQYF
>TRBJ2-7|TRBV20-1
CSARWTGDYEQYF
>TRBJ2-1|TRBV20-1
CSARDLAGGYNEQFF
>TRBJ2-2|TRBV20-1
CSARDPASGSVETGELFF